This T cell receptor (beta chain) is from a study of blood T cell repertoires in COVID-19. Study-wide background: COVID-19 samples collected from the United States, Italy and Spain covered acute and convalescent phases. In each case, the material was cDNA or gDNA derived from T cells, B-cell-depleted T cells, or PBMCs.

Germline-derived CDR1 and CDR2 are MNHEY and SVGAGI. The CDR3 contains 12 residues. With 6 bases removed from V and 4 bases from J, the gap between germline ends came to 9 bases. How the authors handled the data: It was from reference gene primer amplification that nucleated cell counts were estimated. The repertoire was sequenced with immunoSEQ multiplex PCR; TCRdb's copy has only in-frame clones and lacks some. V and J calls and clone size are given by that table; D and trimming were obtained from the DNA. Of 120,000 to 150,000 clones listed, about four fifths were seen once; the top ten hold 7.5% to 9.5%.

The clonotype was recovered from a human donor with acute or convalescent COVID-19. The donor label of this sample is uncertain. Sample: peripheral blood. The chain joins TRBV6-5 to TRBJ1-2; D not certain. CDR3 residues: CASRHYSYGYTF. DNA of the CDR3: TGTGCCAGCAGACACTATAGCTATGGCTACACCTTC.